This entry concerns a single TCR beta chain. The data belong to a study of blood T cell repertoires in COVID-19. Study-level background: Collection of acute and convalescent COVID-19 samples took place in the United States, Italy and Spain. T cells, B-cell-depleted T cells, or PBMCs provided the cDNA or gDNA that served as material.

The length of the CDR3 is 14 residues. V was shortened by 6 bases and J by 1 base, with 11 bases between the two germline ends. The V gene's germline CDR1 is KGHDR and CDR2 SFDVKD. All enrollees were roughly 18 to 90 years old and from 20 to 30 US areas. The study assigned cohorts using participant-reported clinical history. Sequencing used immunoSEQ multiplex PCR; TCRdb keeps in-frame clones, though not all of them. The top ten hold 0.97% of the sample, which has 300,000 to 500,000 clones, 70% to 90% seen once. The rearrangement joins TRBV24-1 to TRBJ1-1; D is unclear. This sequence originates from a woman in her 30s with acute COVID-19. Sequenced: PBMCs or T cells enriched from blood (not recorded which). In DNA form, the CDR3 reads TGTGCCACCAGTAGTGGCGGCCCGAACACTGAAGCTTTCTTT. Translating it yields CATSSGGPNTEAFF.